This T cell receptor beta chain was identified during a study of T cells in localized non-small cell lung cancer. This clone was counted only a few times. The antigen remains unidentified. The CDR3 length is 14 residues. The germline CDR1 and CDR2 sequences are SGHNT and YENEEA. The trim removed 2 bases at V and 3 bases at J, leaving 3 bases unmatched. Some clones are missing from TCRdb's copy, which holds only in-frame ones; the method was immunoSEQ multiplex PCR. The sample lists approximately 3,000 clones; approximately 23% were seen once. Study findings and constraints: Maximal T cell clonality occurred in uninvolved adjacent lung, with tumor ranking below it. Higher adjacent-lung clonality was associated with shorter survival. Adjacent lung was found to contain a median around 58 of the top 100 tumor clones. Sequencing covered just one tumor region, so heterogeneity cannot be ruled out.

The receptor was derived from a male donor aged 60 or older with stage II lung adenocarcinoma. The specimen was lung tumor tissue, collected before any cancer treatment. The chain has TRBV11-3 and TRBJ1-2; the match to TRBD1 covers 7 bases. This chain's CDR3 is CASSLTGTDYGYTF. CDR3 nucleotide sequence: TGTGCCAGCAGCTTAACTGGGACAGACTATGGCTACACCTTC.